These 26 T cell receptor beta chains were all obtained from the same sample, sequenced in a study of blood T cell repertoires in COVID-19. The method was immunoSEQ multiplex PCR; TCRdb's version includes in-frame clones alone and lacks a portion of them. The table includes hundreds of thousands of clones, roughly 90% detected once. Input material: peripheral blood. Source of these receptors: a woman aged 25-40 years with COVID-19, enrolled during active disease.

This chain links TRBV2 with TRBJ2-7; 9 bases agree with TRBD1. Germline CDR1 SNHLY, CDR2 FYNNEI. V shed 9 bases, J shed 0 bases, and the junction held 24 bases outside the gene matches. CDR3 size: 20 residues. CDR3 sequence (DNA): TGTGCCAGAAGTAGTGAACCCCAACTGACAGGGGGTGGGTTCTCCTACGAGCAGTACTTC. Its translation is CARSSEPQLTGGGFSYEQYF.

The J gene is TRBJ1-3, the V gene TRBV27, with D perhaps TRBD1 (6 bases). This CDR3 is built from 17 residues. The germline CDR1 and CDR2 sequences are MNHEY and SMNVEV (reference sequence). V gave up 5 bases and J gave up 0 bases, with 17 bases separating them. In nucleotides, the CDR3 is TGTGCCAGCAGTCCCCGACAGGACCCTTTCTCTGGAAACACCATATATTTT. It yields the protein CASSPRQDPFSGNTIYF.

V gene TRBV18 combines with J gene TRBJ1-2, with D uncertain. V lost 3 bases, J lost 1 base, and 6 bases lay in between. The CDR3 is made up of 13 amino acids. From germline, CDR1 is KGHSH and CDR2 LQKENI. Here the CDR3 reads CASSPSGNYGYTF. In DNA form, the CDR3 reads TGTGCCAGCTCACCGAGCGGTAACTATGGCTACACCTTC.

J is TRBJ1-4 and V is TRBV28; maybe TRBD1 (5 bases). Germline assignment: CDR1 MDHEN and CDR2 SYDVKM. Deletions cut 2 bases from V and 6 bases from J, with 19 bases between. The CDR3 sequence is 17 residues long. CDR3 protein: CASSLPHSQVSDEKLFF. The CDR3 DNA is TGTGCCAGCAGTTTACCCCACTCACAGGTATCAGATGAAAAACTGTTTTTT.

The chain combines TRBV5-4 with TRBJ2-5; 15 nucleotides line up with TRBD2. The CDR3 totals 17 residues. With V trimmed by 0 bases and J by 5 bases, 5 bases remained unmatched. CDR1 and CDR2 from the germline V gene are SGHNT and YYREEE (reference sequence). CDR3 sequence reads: CASSLEYGTSGGETQYF. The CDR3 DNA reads TGTGCCAGCAGCTTGGAGTACGGGACTAGCGGGGGGGAGACCCAGTACTTC.

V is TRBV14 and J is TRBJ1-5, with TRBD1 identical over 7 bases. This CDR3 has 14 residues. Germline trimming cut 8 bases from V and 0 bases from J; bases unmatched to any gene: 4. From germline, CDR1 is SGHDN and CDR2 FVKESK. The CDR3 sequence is CASQTGSSNQPQHF. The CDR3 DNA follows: TGTGCCAGCCAGACAGGGAGTAGCAATCAGCCCCAGCATTTT. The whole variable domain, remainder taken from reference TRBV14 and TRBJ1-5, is EAGVTQFPSHSVIEKGQTVTLRCDPISGHDNLYWYRRVMGKEIKFLLHFVKESKQDESGMPNNRFLAERTGGTYSTLKVQPAELEDSGVYFCASQTGSSNQPQHFGDGTRLSIL.

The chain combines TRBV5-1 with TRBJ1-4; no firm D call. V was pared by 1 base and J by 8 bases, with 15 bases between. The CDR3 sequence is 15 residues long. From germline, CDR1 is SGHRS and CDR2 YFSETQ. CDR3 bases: TGCGCCAGCAGCTTGAAGAGGGAAGTTGGGGAAAAACTGTTTTTT. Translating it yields CASSLKREVGEKLFF.

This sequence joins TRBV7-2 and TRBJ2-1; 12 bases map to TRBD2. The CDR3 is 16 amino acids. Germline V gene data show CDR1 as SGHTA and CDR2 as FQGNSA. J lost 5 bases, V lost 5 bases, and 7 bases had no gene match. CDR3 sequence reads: CASSSGLAGIDNEQFF. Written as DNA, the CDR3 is TGTGCCAGCAGCAGCGGACTAGCGGGGATCGACAATGAGCAGTTCTTC. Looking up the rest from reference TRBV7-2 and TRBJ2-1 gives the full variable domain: GAGVSQSPSNKVTEKGKDVELRCDPISGHTALYWYRQSLGQGLEFLIYFQGNSAPDKSGLPSDRFSAERTGGSVSTLTIQRTQQEDSAVYLCASSSGLAGIDNEQFFGPGTRLTVL.

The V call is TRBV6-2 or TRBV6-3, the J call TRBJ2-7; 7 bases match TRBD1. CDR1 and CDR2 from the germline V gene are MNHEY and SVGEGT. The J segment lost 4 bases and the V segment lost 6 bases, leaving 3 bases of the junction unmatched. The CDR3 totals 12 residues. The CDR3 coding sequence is TGTGCCAGCAGCGAGGGACAGTACGAGCAGTACGTC. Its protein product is CASSEGQYEQYV.

CDR3 loop: CASSPSRDRGRGTEAFF. CDR3 coding DNA: TGTGCCAGCAGCCCCAGCCGGGACAGGGGGCGAGGGACTGAAGCTTTCTTT. The V gene is TRBV7-8, the J gene TRBJ1-1; 12 nucleotides match TRBD1. CDR1 and CDR2 (germline): SGHVS, FQNEAQ. The J segment lost 5 bases and the V segment lost 5 bases, leaving 12 bases of the junction unmatched. The CDR3 totals 17 residues.

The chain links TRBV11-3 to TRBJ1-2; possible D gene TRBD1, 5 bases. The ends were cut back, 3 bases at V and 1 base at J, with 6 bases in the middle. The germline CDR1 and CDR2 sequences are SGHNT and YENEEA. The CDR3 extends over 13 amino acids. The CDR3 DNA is TGTGCCAGCAGCTTGGGGGGTAACTATGGCTACACCTTC. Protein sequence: CASSLGGNYGYTF.

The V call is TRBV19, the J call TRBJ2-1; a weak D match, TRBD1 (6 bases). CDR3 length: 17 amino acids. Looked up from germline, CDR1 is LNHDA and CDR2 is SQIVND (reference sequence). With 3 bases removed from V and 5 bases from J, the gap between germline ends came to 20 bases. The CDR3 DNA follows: TGTGCCAGTAGTATTTTTTCCCGGGACACAAAGAACAATGAGCAGTTCTTC. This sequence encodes CASSIFSRDTKNNEQFF.

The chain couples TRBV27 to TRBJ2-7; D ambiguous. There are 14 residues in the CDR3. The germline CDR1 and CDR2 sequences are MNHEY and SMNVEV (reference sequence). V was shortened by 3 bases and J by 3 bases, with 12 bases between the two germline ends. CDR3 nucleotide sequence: TGTGCCAGCAGTTTGACTGGCCGGTTCTACGAGCAGTACTTC. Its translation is CASSLTGRFYEQYF.

The CDR3 loop is CASSPRGTSFNEQFF. As DNA, the CDR3 is TGTGCCAGCAGCCCTAGGGGGACTAGCTTCAATGAGCAGTTCTTC. This chain links TRBV7-9 with TRBJ2-1; 9 bases map to TRBD2. This CDR3 region has 15 residues. Looked up from germline, CDR1 is SEHNR and CDR2 is FQNEAQ (reference sequence). With 5 bases clipped from V and 6 bases from J, the junction kept 8 bases outside the gene matches.

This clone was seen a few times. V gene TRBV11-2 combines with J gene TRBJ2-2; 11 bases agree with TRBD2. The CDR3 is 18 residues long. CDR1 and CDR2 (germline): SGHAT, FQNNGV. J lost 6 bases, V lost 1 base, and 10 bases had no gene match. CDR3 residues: CASSLVLAGGVLAGELFF. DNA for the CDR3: TGTGCCAGCAGCTTAGTTCTAGCGGGAGGAGTACTTGCCGGGGAGCTGTTTTTT. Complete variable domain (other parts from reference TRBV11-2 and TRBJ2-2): EAGVAQSPRYKIIEKRQSVAFWCNPISGHATLYWYQQILGQGPKLLIQFQNNGVVDDSQLPKDRFSAERLKGVDSTLKIQPAKLEDSAVYLCASSLVLAGGVLAGELFFGEGSRLTVL.

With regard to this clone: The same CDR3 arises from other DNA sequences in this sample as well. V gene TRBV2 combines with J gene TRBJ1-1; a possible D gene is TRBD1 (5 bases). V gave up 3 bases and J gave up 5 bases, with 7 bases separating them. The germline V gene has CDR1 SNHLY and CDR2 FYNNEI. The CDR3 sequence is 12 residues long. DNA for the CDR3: TGTGCCAGCAGTGAGCGGGGGACTGAAGCTTTCTTT. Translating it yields CASSERGTEAFF.

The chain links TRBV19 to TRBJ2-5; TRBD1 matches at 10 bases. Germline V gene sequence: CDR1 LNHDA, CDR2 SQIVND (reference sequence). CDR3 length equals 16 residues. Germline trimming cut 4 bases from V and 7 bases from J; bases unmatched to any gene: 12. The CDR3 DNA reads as TGTGCCAGTAGTAGGGCCCGGGACAGGGGACTGGGGACCCAGTACTTC. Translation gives CASSRARDRGLGTQYF.

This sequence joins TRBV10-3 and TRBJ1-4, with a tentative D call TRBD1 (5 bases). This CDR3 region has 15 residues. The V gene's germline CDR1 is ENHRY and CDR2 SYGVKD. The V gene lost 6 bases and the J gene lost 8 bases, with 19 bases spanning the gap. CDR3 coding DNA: TGTGCCATCAGCCGAGGTGGGAGGGACGGAGAAAAACTGTTTTTT. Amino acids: CAISRGGRDGEKLFF.

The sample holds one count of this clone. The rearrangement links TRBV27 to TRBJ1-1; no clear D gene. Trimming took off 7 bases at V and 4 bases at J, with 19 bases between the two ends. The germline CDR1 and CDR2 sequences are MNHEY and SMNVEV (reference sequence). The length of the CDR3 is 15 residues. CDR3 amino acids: CASIAATGGSTEAFF. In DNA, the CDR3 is TGTGCCAGCATTGCGGCGACGGGTGGTTCCACTGAAGCTTTCTTT.

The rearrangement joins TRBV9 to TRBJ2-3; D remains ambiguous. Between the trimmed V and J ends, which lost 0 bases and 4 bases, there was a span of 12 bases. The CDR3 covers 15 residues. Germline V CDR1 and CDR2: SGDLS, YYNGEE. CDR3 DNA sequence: TGTGCCAGCAGCGTAGGGTTTGCAGACTCAGATACGCAGTATTTT. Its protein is CASSVGFADSDTQYF. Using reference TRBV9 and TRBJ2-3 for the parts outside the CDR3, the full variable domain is DSGVTQTPKHLITATGQRVTLRCSPRSGDLSVYWYQQSLDQGLQFLIQYYNGEERAKGNILERFSAQQFPDLHSELNLSSLELGDSALYFCASSVGFADSDTQYFGPGTRLTVL.

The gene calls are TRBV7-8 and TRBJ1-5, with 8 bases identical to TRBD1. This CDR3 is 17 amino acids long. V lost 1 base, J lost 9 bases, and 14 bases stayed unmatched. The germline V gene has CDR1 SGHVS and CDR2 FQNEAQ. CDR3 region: CASSLVGDRGTAGPQHF. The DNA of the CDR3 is TGTGCCAGCAGCTTAGTGGGAGACAGGGGCACCGCAGGGCCCCAGCATTTT. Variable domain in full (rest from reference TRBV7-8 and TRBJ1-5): GAGVSQSPRYKVAKRGQDVALRCDPISGHVSLFWYQQALGQGPEFLTYFQNEAQLDKSGLPSDRFFAERPEGSVSTLKIQRTQQEDSAVYLCASSLVGDRGTAGPQHFGDGTRLSIL.

The CDR3 is CASSQEGRIYGYTF. DNA for the CDR3: TGCGCCAGCAGCCAAGAAGGGAGGATCTATGGCTACACCTTC. The gene calls are TRBV4-1 and TRBJ1-2, with no clear D. V lost 0 bases and J lost 4, with 9 bases in between. Germline V CDR1 and CDR2: MGHRA, YSYEKL. CDR3 length: 14 amino acids.

CDR3 loop: CASSQGYGTAKDV. The CDR3 DNA reads TGTGCCAGCAGCCAGGGTTACGGGACAGCAAAAGACGTC. The V and J genes are TRBV3-1 (or the pseudogene TRBV3-2) and TRBJ2-7; 7 positions match TRBD1. The CDR3 has 13 residues. Germline V lookup: CDR1 LGHDT, CDR2 YNNKEL (reference sequence).

The DNA for the CDR3 is TGCGCCAGCAGCCACCACACCGGGAGAAACACTGAAGCTTTCTTT. Its translation: CASSHHTGRNTEAFF. This rearrangement joins TRBV4-1 to TRBJ1-1; D is uncertain. CDR3 length equals 15 residues. Trimming left V 3 bases short and J 2 bases short, with 13 bases between. Germline CDR1 and CDR2: MGHRA and YSYEKL.

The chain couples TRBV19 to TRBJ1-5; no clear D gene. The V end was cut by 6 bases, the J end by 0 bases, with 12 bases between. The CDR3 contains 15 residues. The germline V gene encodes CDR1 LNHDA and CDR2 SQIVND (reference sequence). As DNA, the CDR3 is TGTGCCAGTAGGAGGTGGATAAATAGCAATCAGCCCCAGCATTTT. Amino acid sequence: CASRRWINSNQPQHF.

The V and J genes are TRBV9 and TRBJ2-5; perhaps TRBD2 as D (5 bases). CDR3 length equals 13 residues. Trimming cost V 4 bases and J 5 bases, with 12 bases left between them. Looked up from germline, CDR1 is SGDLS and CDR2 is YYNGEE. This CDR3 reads CASSLAPVETQYF. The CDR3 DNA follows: TGTGCCAGCAGCCTAGCCCCTGTGGAGACCCAGTACTTC. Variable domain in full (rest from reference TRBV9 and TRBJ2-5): DSGVTQTPKHLITATGQRVTLRCSPRSGDLSVYWYQQSLDQGLQFLIQYYNGEERAKGNILERFSAQQFPDLHSELNLSSLELGDSALYFCASSLAPVETQYFGPGTRLLVL.